This T cell receptor beta chain is drawn from a study of CD8+CD57+ T cells in acquired aplastic anemia listed by TCRdb under 2018. About the investigation overall: A mean of approximately 3 ug of DNA, ranging from roughly 0.2 to 27.4 ug, was extracted from sorted CD4+ and CD8+ cells. For healthy donor samples, the average read count was around 10 million for CD4+ cells and 11 million to 14 million for CD8+ cells.

TCR beta VDJ combination and CDR3 sequence profiling used genomic DNA as the template. An Illumina HiSeq 2000 was the platform used for TCR repertoire sequencing. In the paper's pipeline: Repertoires were assessed using TRBV/TRBJ rearrangement plots, CDR3 size and DJ length profiles, and Simpson's diversity index. The most abundant DNA sequence in the deep sequencing data was taken as the immunodominant clone. CDR3 amino acid sequences were checked for sharing between subjects and were compared against published repertoires and the VDJdb database. TCRdb trimmed public reads at Q25 via fastp, called clones via MiXCR and kept in-frame beta chains. Each entry is one CDR3 protein sequence, shown with its most common DNA and genes. The V and J calls and clone size are TCRdb's, not the authors'. The sample table holds some 120,000 distinct CDR3 sequences, of which 48% were seen once. The ten largest clones represent 2.5% to 3% of the sample.

The germline V gene (reference sequence) specifies GTSNPN as CDR1 and SVGIG as CDR2. V is trimmed back by 5 bases and J by 4 bases, and the junction contains 7 bases that no gene match accounts for. The CDR3 covers 13 residues, taking in both the cysteine and the phenylalanine. This entry keeps only the CDR3 DNA: 39 bases, framed from base 1. In this study, sorted CD4+ and CD8+ T cells from the blood of healthy subjects and of severe aplastic anemia patients had their TCR repertoires deep-sequenced. Ficoll-Paque density gradient centrifugation was used to isolate peripheral blood mononuclear cells. Before DNA extraction, CD4+ and CD8+ T cells were sorted by FACS or by magnetic beads. Notes on this clonotype: It has no known antigen specificity. No base-level quality is on record; no much larger clone is a single base apart.

Broad study findings and their caveats: Between patients and healthy controls, no significant difference in CD8+ Simpson's diversity was found (P=0.060). Roughly 31 CD8+ CDR3 sequences were shared between patients and controls but appeared highly expressed in patients and within their immunodominant clones.

The sequence was obtained from a human donor in good health, serving as a control. Recombination joined TRBV30 with TRBJ2-5; TRBD2 matches 7 bases in the middle. The sample was sorted CD4+, CD8+, or CD8+CD57+ T cells (not recorded which) from PBMCs. DNA sequence: TGTGCCTGGTCTGCCGGGAGGCGAGAGACCCAGTACTTC. Protein translation: CAWSAGRRETQYF.